The present T cell receptor (beta chain) was sequenced within a study of CD4 T cells in relation to SARS-CoV-2 and coronaviruses. Data came from immunoSEQ multiplex PCR; TCRdb stores just in-frame clones and leaves some out. The table has 22,000 or so clones, 75% to 85% seen once; the top ten hold over 9%. Concerning this clone itself: Antigen: not known.

CD4+ T cells from unexposed donors were obtained before the COVID-19 pandemic (2011-2018). Isolation of CD4+ T cells took place after 10 days in culture. Cells permitting, SARS-CoV-2 S/N and four cold-coronavirus spikes were tested on unexposed-donor CD4+ T cells. The germline CDR1 and CDR2 sequences are LNHDA and SQIVND (reference sequence). Losses at the gene ends were 6 bases for V and 0 bases for J; bases not matched to a gene: 2. The CDR3 is made up of 14 amino acids. The material sequenced was CD4+ T cells from PBMCs, cultured in vitro. This clonotype was obtained from a human donor in good health. This chain joins TRBV19 and TRBJ2-1; 7 bases agree with TRBD2. The DNA for the CDR3 is TGTGCCAGTAGGGGCGGGAGCTCCTACAATGAGCAGTTCTTC. Protein: CASRGGSSYNEQFF.